Below are 2 T cell receptor beta chains sequenced from a single sample in a study of T cells after yellow fever vaccination. TCRdb redid the calling of the 5' RACE reads with MiXCR, one entry per CDR3 protein. The data hold some 300,000 distinct CDR3 sequences, with approximately 3.9% observed a single time. Here the sequenced sample was PBMCs, taken on the day of the yellow fever booster vaccination. The receptor set was obtained from a man younger than 30 who received the YFV17D yellow fever vaccine.

This clonotype came up a few times. The chain employs TRBV29-1 and TRBJ2-3, with 8 bases fitting TRBD1. V trimming: 2 bases; J trimming: 6 bases; junction bases outside the gene matches: 1. From germline, CDR1 is SQVTM and CDR2 ANQGSEA. The CDR3 consists of 12 residues. The CDR3 DNA follows: TGCAGCGTTGAAACAGGGGGGGATACGCAGTATTTT. Residues: CSVETGGDTQYF.

This clonotype has a count of ten or more. V usage is TRBV7-9 and J usage is TRBJ2-1; the match to TRBD2 covers 13 bases. V was pared by 5 bases and J by 7 bases, with 2 bases of the junction left unmatched. This CDR3 contains 14 residues. The V gene's germline CDR1 is SEHNR and CDR2 FQNEAQ (reference sequence). CDR3 in amino acids: CASSILAGGNEQFF. CDR3 coding DNA: TGTGCCAGCAGCATACTAGCGGGGGGGAATGAGCAGTTCTTC. Full variable domain (missing parts from reference TRBV7-9 and TRBJ2-1): DTGVSQNPRHKITKRGQNVTFRCDPISEHNRLYWYRQTLGQGPEFLTYFQNEAQLEKSRLLSDRFSAERPKGSFSTLEIQRTEQGDSAMYLCASSILAGGNEQFFGPGTRLTVL.